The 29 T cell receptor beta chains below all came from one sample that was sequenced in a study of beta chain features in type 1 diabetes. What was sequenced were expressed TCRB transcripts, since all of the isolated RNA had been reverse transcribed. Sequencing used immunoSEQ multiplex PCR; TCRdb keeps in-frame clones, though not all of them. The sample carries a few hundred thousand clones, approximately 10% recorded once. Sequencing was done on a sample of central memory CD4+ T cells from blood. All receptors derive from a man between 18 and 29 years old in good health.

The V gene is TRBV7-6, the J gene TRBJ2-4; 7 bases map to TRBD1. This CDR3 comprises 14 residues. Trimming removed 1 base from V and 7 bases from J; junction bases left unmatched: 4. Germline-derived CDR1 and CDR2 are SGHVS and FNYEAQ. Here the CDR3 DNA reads TGTGCCAGCAGCTTAGAGAGGGGGCATAACATTCAGTACTTC. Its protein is CASSLERGHNIQYF.

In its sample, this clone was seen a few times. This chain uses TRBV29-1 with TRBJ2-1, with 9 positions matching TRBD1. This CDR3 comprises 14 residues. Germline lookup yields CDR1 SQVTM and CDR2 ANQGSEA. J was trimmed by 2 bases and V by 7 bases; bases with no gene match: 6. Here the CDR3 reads CSAGTGIAYNEQFF. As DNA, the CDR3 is TGCAGCGCTGGGACAGGGATCGCCTACAATGAGCAGTTCTTC.

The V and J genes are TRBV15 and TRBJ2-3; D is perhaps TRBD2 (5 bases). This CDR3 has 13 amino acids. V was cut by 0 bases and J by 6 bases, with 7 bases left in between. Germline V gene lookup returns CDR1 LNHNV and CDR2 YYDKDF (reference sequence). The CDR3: CATSREEADTQYF. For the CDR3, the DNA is TGTGCCACCAGCAGAGAGGAGGCGGATACGCAGTATTTT. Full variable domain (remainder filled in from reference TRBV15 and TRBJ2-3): DAMVIQNPRYQVTQFGKPVTLSCSQTLNHNVMYWYQQKSSQAPKLLFHYYDKDFNNEADTPDNFQSRRPNTSFCFLDIRSPGLGDTAMYLCATSREEADTQYFGPGTRLTVL.

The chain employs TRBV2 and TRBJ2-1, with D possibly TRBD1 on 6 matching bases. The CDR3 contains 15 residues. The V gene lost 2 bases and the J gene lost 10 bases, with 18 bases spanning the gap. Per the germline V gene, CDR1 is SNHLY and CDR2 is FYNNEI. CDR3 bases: TGTGCCAGCAGTGAAAGGGGGATTAGCCCGGGGGAGCAGTTCTTC. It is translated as CASSERGISPGEQFF. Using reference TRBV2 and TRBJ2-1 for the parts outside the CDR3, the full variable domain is EPEVTQTPSHQVTQMGQEVILRCVPISNHLYFYWYRQILGQKVEFLVSFYNNEISEKSEIFDDQFSVERPDGSNFTLKIRSTKLEDSAMYFCASSERGISPGEQFFGPGTRLTVL.

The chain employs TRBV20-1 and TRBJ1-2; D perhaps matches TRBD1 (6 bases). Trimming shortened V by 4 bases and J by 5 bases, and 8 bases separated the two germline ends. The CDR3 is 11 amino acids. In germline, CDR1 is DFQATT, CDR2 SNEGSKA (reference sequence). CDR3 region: CSATQGYGYTF. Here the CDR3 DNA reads TGCAGTGCTACACAGGGATATGGCTACACCTTC.

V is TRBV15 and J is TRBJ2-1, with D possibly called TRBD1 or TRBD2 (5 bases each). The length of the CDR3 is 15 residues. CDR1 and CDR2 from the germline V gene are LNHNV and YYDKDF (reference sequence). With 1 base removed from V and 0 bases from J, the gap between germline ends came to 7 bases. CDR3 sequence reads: CATSRGDGSYNEQFF. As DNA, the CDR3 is TGTGCCACCAGCAGAGGGGACGGCTCCTACAATGAGCAGTTCTTC.

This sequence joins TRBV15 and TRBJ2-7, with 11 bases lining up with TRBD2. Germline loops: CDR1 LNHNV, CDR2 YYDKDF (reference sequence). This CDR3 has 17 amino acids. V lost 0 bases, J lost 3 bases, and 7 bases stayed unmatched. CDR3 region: CATSRDVRLAGFYEQYF. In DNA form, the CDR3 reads TGTGCCACCAGCAGAGATGTTAGACTAGCGGGATTCTACGAGCAGTACTTC.

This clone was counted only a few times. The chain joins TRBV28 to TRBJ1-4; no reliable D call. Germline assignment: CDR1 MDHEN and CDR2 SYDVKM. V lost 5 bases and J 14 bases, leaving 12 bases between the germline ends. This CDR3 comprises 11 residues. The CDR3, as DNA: TGTGCCAGCAGTCCAAAGTTGAAGCTGTTTTTT. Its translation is CASSPKLKLFF.

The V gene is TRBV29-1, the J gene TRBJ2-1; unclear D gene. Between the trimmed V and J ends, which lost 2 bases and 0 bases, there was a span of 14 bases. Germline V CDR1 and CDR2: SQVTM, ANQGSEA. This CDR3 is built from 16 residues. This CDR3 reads CSVESLRGISYNEQFF. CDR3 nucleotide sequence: TGCAGCGTTGAAAGCCTCCGAGGCATCTCCTACAATGAGCAGTTCTTC.

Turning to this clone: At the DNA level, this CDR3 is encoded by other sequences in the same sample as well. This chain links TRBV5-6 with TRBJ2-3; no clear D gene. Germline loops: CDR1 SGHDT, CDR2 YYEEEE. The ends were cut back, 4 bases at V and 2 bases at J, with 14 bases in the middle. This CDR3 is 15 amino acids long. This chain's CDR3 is CASSLGGSYTDTQYF. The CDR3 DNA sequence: TGTGCCAGCAGCCTCGGTGGGTCCTACACAGATACGCAGTATTTT.

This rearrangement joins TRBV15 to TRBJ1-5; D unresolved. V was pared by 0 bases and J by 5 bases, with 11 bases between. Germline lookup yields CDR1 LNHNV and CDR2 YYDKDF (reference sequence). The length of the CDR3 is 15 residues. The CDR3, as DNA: TGTGCCACCAGCAGAGACGGGGAGGTGGATCAGCCCCAGCATTTT. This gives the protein CATSRDGEVDQPQHF. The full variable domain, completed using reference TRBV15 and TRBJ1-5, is DAMVIQNPRYQVTQFGKPVTLSCSQTLNHNVMYWYQQKSSQAPKLLFHYYDKDFNNEADTPDNFQSRRPNTSFCFLDIRSPGLGDTAMYLCATSRDGEVDQPQHFGDGTRLSIL.

CDR3 nucleotides: TGTGCCAGCAGCTCCTGGGTGAGCTCTGGAAACACCATATATTTT. Protein product: CASSSWVSSGNTIYF. The chain links TRBV7-2 to TRBJ1-3, with D unclear. CDR1 is SGHTA and CDR2 is FQGNSA in the germline V gene. The CDR3 totals 15 residues. The V and J ends lost 4 bases and 0 bases respectively, with 10 bases between them.

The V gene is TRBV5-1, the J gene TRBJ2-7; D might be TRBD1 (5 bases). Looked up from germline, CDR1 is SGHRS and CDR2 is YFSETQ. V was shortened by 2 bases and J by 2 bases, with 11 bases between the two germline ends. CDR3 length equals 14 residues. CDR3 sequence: CASSFNRSPYEQYF. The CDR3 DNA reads TGCGCCAGCAGCTTCAACAGGAGCCCCTACGAGCAGTACTTC.

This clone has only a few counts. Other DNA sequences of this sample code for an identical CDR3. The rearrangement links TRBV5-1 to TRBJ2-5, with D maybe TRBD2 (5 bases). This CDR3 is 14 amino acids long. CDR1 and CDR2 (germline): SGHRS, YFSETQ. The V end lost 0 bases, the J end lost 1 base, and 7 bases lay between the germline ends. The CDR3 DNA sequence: TGCGCCAGCAGCTTGGCCGGGGTCCAAGAGACCCAGTACTTC. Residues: CASSLAGVQETQYF.

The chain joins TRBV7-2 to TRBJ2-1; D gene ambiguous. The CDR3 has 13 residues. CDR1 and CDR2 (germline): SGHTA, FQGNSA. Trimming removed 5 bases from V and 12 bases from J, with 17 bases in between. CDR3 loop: CASSPYDSAGQFF. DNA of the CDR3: TGTGCCAGCAGCCCCTACGACTCCGCCGGGCAGTTCTTC.

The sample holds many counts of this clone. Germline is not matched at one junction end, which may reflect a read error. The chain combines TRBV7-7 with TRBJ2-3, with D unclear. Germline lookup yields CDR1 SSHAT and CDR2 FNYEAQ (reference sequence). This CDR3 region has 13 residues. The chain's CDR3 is CASSLGTTDTQYF. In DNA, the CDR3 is TGTGCTAGCAGCCTGGGAACCACAGATACGCAGTATTTT.

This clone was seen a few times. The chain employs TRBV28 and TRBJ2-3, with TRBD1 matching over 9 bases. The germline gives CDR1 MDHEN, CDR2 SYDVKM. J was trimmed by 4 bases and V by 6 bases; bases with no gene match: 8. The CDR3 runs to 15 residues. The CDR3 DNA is TGTGCCAGCAGAACCCCGGGACAGGGATCAGATACGCAGTATTTT. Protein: CASRTPGQGSDTQYF.

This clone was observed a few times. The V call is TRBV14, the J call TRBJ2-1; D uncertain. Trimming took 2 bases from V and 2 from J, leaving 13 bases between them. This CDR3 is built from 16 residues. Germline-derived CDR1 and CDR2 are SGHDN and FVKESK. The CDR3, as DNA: TGTGCCAGCAGCCAACTATTAGGGATACCCTACAATGAGCAGTTCTTC. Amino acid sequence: CASSQLLGIPYNEQFF.

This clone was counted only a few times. In nucleotides, the CDR3 is TGTGCCAGCAGACAGGGGGTCCTCACTGAAGCTTTCTTT. Its protein product is CASRQGVLTEAFF. The chain combines TRBV6-5 with TRBJ1-1; 8 bases line up with TRBD1. Germline CDR1 MNHEY, CDR2 SVGAGI. J was trimmed by 4 bases and V by 6 bases; bases with no gene match: 4. This CDR3 spans 13 amino acids.

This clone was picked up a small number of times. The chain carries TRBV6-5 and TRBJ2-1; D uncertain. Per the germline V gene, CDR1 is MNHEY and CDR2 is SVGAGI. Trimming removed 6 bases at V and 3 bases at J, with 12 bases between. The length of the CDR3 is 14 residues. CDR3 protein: CASRVDLVYNEQFF. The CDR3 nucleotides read TGTGCCAGCAGGGTTGATCTAGTCTACAATGAGCAGTTCTTC.

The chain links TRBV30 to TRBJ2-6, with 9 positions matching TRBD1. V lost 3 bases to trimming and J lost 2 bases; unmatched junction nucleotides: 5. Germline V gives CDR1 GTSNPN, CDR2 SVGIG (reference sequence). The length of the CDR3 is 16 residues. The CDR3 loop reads CAWSTGGGTGANVLTF. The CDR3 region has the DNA TGTGCCTGGAGCACAGGGGGCGGAACTGGGGCCAACGTCCTGACTTTC.

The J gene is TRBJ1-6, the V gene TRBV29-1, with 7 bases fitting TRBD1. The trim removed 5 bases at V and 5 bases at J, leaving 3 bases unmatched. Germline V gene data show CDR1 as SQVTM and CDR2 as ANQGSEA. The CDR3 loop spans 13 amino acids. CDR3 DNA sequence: TGCAGCGTTAGAGACAGGGATAATTCACCCCTCCACTTT. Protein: CSVRDRDNSPLHF.

The CDR3, as DNA: TGTGCCATCGCACCGGGACTCCGTGGTGAGCAGTACTTC. Translation: CAIAPGLRGEQYF. This chain uses TRBV10-3 with TRBJ2-7; the D gene is possibly TRBD2 (6 bases). Trimming pared 8 bases from V and 7 bases from J, leaving 18 bases between. The CDR3 sequence is 13 residues long. Germline CDR1 reads ENHRY; CDR2 reads SYGVKD.

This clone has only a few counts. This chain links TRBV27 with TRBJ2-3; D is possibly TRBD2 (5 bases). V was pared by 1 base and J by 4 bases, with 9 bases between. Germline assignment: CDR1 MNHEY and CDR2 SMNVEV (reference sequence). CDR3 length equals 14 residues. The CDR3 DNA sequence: TGTGCCAGCAGTTTATACGTGGGAGCAGATACGCAGTATTTT. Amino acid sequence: CASSLYVGADTQYF.

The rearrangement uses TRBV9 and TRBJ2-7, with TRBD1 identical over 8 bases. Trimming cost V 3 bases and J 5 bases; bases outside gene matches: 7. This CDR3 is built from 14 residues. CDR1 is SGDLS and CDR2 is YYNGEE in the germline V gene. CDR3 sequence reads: CASSGKTGVDEQYF. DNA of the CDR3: TGTGCCAGCAGCGGGAAGACAGGGGTGGACGAGCAGTACTTC.

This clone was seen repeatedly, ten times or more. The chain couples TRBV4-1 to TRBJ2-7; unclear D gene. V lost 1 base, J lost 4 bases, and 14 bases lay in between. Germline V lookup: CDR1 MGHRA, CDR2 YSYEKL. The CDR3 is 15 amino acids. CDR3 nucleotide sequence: TGCGCCAGCAGCCAAGGCCAAGGGTTGCGGTACGAGCAGTACTTC. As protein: CASSQGQGLRYEQYF.

CDR3 amino acids: CASSISRGGAGTDTQYF. DNA of the CDR3: TGTGCCAGTAGTATATCCAGAGGGGGGGCTGGCACAGATACGCAGTATTTT. V gene TRBV19 combines with J gene TRBJ2-3; weak D call: TRBD2 (7 bases). The CDR3 consists of 17 residues. The V gene lost 2 bases and the J gene lost 1 base, with 16 bases spanning the gap. Looked up from germline, CDR1 is LNHDA and CDR2 is SQIVND (reference sequence).

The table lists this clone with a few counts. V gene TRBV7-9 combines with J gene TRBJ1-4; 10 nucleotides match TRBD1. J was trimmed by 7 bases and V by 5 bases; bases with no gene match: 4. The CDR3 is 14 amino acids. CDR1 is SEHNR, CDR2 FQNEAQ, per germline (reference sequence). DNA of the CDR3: TGTGCCAGCAGCCATGACAGGGGGCCTGAAAAACTGTTTTTT. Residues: CASSHDRGPEKLFF.

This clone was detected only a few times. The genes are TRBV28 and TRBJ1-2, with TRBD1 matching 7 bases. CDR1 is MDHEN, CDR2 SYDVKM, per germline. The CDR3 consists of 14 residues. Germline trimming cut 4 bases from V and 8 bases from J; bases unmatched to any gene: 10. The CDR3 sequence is CASSSWDSPGGYTF. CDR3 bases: TGTGCCAGCAGTTCCTGGGACAGTCCTGGGGGCTACACCTTC.